This TCR beta chain comes out of a study of blood T cell repertoires in COVID-19. V lost 5 bases to trimming and J lost 2 bases, with 10 bases between them. The CDR3 contains 13 residues. Germline values: CDR1 MNHEY, CDR2 SMNVEV (reference sequence). Clones were read by immunoSEQ multiplex PCR, and TCRdb kept only the in-frame ones, dropping some. The sample has approximately 210,000 clones, more than 85% seen once. The source of this sequence is a man in his forties with acute or convalescent COVID-19. The sequencing input was peripheral blood. The rearrangement joins TRBV27 to TRBJ2-7; weak D call: TRBD2 (5 bases). Written as DNA, the CDR3 is TGTGCCAGCAGTCCCGTGGAGGCCTACGAGCAGTACTTC. It is translated as CASSPVEAYEQYF.